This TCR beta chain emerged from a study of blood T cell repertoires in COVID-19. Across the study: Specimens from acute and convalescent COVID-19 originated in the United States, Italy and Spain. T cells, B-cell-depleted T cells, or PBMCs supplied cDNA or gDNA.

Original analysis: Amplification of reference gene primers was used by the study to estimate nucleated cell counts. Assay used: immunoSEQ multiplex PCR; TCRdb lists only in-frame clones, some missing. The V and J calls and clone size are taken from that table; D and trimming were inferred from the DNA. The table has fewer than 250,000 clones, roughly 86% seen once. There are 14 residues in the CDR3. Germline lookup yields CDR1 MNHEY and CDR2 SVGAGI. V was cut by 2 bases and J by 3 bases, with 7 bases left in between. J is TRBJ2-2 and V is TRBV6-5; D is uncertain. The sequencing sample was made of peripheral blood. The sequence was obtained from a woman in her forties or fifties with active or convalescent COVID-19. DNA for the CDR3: TGTGCCAGCAGTTACAACGGAGACACCGGGGAGCTGTTTTTT. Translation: CASSYNGDTGELFF.